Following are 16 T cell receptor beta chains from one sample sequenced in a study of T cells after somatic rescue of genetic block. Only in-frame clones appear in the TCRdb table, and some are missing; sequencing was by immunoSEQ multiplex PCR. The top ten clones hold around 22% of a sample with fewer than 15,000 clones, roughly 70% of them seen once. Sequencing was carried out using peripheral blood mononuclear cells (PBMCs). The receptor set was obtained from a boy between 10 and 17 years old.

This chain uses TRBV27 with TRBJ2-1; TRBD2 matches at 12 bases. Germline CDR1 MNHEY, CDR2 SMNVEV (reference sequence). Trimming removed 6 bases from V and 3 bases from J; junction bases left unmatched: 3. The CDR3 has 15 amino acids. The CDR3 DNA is TGTGCCAGCAGAAAACTAGCGGGGGGCTACAATGAGCAGTTCTTC. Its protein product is CASRKLAGGYNEQFF.

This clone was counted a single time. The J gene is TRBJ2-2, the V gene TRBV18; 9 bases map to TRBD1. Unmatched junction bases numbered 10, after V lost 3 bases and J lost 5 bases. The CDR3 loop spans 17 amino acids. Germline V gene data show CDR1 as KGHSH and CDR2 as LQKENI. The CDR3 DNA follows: TGTGCCAGCTCACCCTTACAGGGGGCTAGCGGAACCGGGGAGCTGTTTTTT. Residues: CASSPLQGASGTGELFF.

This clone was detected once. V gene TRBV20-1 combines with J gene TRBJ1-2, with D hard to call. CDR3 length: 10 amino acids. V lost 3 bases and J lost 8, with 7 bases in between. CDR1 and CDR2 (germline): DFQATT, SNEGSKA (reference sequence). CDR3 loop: CSASFPGYTF. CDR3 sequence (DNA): TGCAGTGCTAGTTTCCCCGGCTACACCTTC.

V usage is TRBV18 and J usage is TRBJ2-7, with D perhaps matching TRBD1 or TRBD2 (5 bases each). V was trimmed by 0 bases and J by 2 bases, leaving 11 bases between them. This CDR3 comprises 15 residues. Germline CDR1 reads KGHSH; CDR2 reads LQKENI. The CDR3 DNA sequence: TGTGCCAGCTCACCACCCCGGGACGGTCCCTACGAGCAGTACTTC. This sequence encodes CASSPPRDGPYEQYF.

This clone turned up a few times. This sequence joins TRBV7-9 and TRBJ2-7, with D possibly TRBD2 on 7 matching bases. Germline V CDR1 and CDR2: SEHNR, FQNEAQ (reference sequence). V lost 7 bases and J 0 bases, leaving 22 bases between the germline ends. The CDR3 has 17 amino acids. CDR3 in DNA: TGTGCCAGCACCACCGGGGGAGGGGGACTTCTCTCCTACGAGCAGTACTTC. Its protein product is CASTTGGGGLLSYEQYF.

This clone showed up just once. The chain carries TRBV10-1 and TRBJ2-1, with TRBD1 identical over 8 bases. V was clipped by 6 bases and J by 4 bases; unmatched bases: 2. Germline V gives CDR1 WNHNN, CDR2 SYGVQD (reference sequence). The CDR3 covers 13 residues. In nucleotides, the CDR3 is TGCGCCAGCAGCGGGACAGGTTACAATGAGCAGTTCTTC. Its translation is CASSGTGYNEQFF.

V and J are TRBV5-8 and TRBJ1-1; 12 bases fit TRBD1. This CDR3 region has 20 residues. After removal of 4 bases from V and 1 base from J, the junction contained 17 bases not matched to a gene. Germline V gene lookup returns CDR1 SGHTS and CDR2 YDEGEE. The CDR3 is CASSTKGTGGKFRSNTEAFF. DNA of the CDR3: TGTGCCAGCAGCACCAAGGGGACAGGGGGCAAATTCCGATCGAACACTGAAGCTTTCTTT.

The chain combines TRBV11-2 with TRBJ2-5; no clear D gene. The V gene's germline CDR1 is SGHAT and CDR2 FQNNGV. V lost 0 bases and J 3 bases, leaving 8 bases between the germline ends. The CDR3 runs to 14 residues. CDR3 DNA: TGTGCCAGCAGCTTAGATAAGCTTGAAGAGACCCAGTACTTC. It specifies CASSLDKLEETQYF.

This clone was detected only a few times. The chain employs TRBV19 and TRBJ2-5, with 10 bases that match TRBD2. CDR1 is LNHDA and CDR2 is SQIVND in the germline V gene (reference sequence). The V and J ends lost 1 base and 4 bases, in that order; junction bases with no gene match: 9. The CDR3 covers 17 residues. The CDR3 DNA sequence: TGTGCCAGTAGTATAGGCCTAGCGGGGGCCGGGGCAGAGACCCAGTACTTC. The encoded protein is CASSIGLAGAGAETQYF.

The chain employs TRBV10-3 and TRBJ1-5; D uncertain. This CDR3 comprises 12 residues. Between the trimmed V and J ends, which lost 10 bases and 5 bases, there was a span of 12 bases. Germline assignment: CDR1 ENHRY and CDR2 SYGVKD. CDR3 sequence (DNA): TGTGCCACCCACGACAACCATCAGCCCCAGCATTTT. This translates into CATHDNHQPQHF.

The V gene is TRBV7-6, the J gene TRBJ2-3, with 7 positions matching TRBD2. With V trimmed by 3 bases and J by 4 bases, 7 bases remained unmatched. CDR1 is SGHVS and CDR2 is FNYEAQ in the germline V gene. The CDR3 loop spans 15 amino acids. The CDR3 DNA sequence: TGTGCCAGCAGCTTTAAGGGACTAAGTGCAGATACGCAGTATTTT. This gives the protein CASSFKGLSADTQYF.

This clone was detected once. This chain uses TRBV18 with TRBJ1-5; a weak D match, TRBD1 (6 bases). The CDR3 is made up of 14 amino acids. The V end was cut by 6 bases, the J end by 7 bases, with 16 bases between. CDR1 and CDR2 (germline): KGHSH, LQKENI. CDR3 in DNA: TGTGCCAGCTCCCACGACAGGACCACGCAGCCCCAGCATTTT. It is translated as CASSHDRTTQPQHF.

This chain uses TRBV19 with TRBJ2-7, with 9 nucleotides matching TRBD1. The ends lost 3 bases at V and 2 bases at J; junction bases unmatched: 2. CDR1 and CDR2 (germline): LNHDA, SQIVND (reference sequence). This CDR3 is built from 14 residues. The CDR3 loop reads CASSIGTGTYEQYF. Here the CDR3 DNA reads TGTGCCAGTAGTATCGGGACAGGGACCTACGAGCAGTACTTC.

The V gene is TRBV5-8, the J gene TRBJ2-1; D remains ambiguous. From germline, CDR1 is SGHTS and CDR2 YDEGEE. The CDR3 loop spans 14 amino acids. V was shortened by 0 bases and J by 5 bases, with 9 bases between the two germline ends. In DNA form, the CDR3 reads TGTGCCAGCAGCTTGGATAGGATTAACAATGAGCAGTTCTTC. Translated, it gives CASSLDRINNEQFF. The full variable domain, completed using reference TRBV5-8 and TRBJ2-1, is EAGVTQSPTHLIKTRGQQATLRCSPISGHTSVYWYQQALGLGLQFLLWYDEGEERNRGNFPPRFSGRQFPNYSSELNVNALELEDSALYLCASSLDRINNEQFFGPGTRLTVL.

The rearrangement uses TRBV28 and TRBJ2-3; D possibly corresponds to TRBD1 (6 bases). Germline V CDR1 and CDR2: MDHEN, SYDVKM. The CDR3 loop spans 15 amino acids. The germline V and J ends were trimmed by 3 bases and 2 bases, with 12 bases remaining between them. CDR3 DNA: TGTGCCAGCAGTTTGAGCCAGGGGTCCACAGATACGCAGTATTTT. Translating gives CASSLSQGSTDTQYF.

The CDR3 DNA sequence: TGTGCCAGCACCCCCCGACCAAGGCAGCAAGAGACCCAGTACTTC. Its translation is CASTPRPRQQETQYF. J is TRBJ2-5 and V is TRBV27; D unclear. The CDR3 loop spans 15 amino acids. Germline values: CDR1 MNHEY, CDR2 SMNVEV (reference sequence). Trimming stripped 7 bases from V and 2 bases from J, with 17 bases between.